This TCR beta chain was documented in a study of T-cell memory formation after mild COVID-19. Study details: TCR clustering was largely donor specific. Study-wide results and caveats: Researchers report contracting CD4+ clones mostly in CM and EM, with CD8+ clones in EMRA. Detection of some responders pre-infection suggested pre-existing cross-reactive memory T cells participated.

One entry per CDR3 protein, called by TCRdb with MiXCR from the 5' RACE reads. The sample lists under 250,000 distinct CDR3 sequences, 8% to 10% occurring once. The ends were cut back, 3 bases at V and 0 bases at J, with 14 bases in the middle. This CDR3 has 16 amino acids. The germline V gene encodes CDR1 MGHRA and CDR2 YSYEKL. A remark on this clonotype: Its antigen is unknown. A read error may explain this, as a much larger clone is one base away.

The sample consisted of PBMCs or a T cell subset sorted from them (not recorded which). The clonotype comes from a young man who had mild COVID-19 (a few samples of this study predate the infection). Cell type and time point are not known. The chain combines TRBV4-1 with TRBJ1-1, with D possibly matching TRBD1 (6 bases). CDR3 sequence: CASSHPRGWLNTEAFF. The CDR3 bases are TGCGCCAGCAGCCACCCTAGGGGGTGGTTGAACACTGAAGCTTTCTTT.